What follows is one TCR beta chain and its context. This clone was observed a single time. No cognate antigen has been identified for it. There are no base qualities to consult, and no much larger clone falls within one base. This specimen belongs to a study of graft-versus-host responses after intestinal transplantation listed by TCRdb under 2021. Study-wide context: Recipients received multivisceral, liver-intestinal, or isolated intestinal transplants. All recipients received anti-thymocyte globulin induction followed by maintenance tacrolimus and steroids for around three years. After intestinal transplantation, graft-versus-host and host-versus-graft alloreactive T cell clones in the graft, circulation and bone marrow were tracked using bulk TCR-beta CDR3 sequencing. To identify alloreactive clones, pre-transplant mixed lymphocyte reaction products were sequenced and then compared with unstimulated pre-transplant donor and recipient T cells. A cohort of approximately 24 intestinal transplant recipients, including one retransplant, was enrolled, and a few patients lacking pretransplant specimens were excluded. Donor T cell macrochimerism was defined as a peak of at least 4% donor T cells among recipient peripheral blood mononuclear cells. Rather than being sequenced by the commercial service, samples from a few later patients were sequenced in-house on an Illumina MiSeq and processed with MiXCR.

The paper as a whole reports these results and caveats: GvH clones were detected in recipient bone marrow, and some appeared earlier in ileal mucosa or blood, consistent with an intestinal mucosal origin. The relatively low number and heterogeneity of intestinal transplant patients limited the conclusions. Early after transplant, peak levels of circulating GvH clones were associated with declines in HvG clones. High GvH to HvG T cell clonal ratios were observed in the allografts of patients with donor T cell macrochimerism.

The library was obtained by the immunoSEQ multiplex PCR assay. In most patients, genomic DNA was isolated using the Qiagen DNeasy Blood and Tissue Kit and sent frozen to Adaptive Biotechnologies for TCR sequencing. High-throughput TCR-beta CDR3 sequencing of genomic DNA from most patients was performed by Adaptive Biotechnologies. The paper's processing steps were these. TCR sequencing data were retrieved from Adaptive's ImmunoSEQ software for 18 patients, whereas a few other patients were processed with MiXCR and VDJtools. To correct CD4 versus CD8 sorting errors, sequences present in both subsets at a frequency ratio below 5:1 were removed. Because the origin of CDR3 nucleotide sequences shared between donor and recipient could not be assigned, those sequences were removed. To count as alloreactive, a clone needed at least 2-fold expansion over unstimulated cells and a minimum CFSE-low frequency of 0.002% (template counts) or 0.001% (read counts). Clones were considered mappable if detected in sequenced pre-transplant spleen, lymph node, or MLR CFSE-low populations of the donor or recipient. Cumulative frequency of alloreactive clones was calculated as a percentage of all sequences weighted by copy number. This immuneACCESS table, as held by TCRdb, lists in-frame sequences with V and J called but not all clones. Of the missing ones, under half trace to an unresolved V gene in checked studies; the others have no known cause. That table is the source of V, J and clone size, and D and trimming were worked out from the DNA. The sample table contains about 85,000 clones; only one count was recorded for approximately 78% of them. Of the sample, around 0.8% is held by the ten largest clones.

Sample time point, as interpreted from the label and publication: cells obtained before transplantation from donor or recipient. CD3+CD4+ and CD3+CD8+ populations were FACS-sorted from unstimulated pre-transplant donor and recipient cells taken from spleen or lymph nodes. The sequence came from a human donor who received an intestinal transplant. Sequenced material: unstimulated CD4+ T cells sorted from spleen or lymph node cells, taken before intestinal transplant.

The nucleotide sequence reads TGTGCCAGCAGCCCCAGGACAGGGCCCGGGTATGGCTACACCTTC. Translated, it reads CASSPRTGPGYGYTF. The V and J segments used are TRBV2 and TRBJ1-2; TRBD1 agrees with 8 junctional bases. CDR1 and CDR2 were assigned from the germline V gene as SNHLY and FYNNEI. The CDR3, cysteine through phenylalanine, is 15 amino acids long. The only DNA kept is the CDR3, 45 bases in frame from the first base. At the junction V is shortened by 6 bases and J by 5 bases; bases outside the gene matches: 11.